These 31 T cell receptor beta chains originate from one sample sequenced in a study of T cells in localized non-small cell lung cancer. The method was immunoSEQ multiplex PCR; TCRdb's version includes in-frame clones alone and lacks a portion of them. The sample consists of around 83,000 clones, 80% of them appearing once. The specimen was PBMCs, collected before any cancer treatment. Receptor source: a man aged 35-69 years with stage II squamous cell lung carcinoma.

In this sample, this clone turned up a few times. The rearrangement uses TRBV7-9 and TRBJ2-1; D not resolved. Germline V lookup: CDR1 SEHNR, CDR2 FQNEAQ (reference sequence). The CDR3 totals 13 residues. Trimming cost V 1 base and J 4 bases, with 5 bases left between them. DNA of the CDR3: TGTGCCAGCAGCTTAGACGGGTACAATGAGCAGTTCTTC. This gives the protein CASSLDGYNEQFF.

V and J are TRBV28 and TRBJ1-2, with TRBD1 identical over 7 bases. Germline assignment: CDR1 MDHEN and CDR2 SYDVKM. The CDR3 extends over 17 amino acids. Germline trimming cut 6 bases from V and 1 base from J; bases unmatched to any gene: 14. In DNA, the CDR3 is TGTGCCAGCAGCCCGGGACAGAGGGCAGGTCGTAACTATGGCTACACCTTC. Encoded protein: CASSPGQRAGRNYGYTF.

The chain employs TRBV4-1 and TRBJ1-2; no clear D gene. V was shortened by 6 bases and J by 3 bases, with 17 bases between the two germline ends. The CDR3 is 15 amino acids. The germline V gene has CDR1 MGHRA and CDR2 YSYEKL. The CDR3 nucleotides read TGCGCCAGCAGATCCACCCGGGGAAGAGACTATGGCTACACCTTC. Protein: CASRSTRGRDYGYTF.

The chain is built from TRBV5-1 and TRBJ1-2; TRBD1 might be the D (6 bases). Germline CDR1 reads SGHRS; CDR2 reads YFSETQ. V was trimmed by 0 bases and J by 3 bases, leaving 12 bases between them. CDR3 length: 15 amino acids. The CDR3 DNA sequence: TGCGCCAGCAGCTTGGGAACAGGGTTTGACTATGGCTACACCTTC. It encodes CASSLGTGFDYGYTF.

The rearrangement uses TRBV5-1 and TRBJ2-5, with D perhaps TRBD1 or TRBD2 (6 bases each). From germline, CDR1 is SGHRS and CDR2 YFSETQ. Between the trimmed V and J ends, which lost 9 bases and 0 bases, there was a span of 18 bases. This CDR3 is built from 15 residues. CDR3 region: CATMGGDADQETQYF. The CDR3 coding sequence is TGCGCCACCATGGGGGGCGATGCGGACCAAGAGACCCAGTACTTC.

This rearrangement joins TRBV18 to TRBJ2-1; D perhaps matches TRBD2 (6 bases). The CDR3 has 15 residues. Germline V gene sequence: CDR1 KGHSH, CDR2 LQKENI. The germline V and J ends were trimmed by 6 bases and 5 bases, with 17 bases remaining between them. In nucleotides, the CDR3 is TGTGCCAGCTCCATACGTCGGGGGACCAACAATGAGCAGTTCTTC. Its translation is CASSIRRGTNNEQFF. Drawing the rest from reference TRBV18 and TRBJ2-1, the complete variable domain is NAGVMQNPRHLVRRRGQEARLRCSPMKGHSHVYWYRQLPEEGLKFMVYLQKENIIDESGMPKERFSAEFPKEGPSILRIQQVVRGDSAAYFCASSIRRGTNNEQFFGPGTRLTVL.

The chain employs TRBV15 and TRBJ2-6; D is undetermined. The germline CDR1 and CDR2 sequences are LNHNV and YYDKDF (reference sequence). The CDR3 is 15 residues long. Trimming left V 4 bases short and J 0 bases short, with 7 bases between. The CDR3 nucleotides read TGTGCCACCAGCACCCGAAGCTCTGGGGCCAACGTCCTGACTTTC. It specifies CATSTRSSGANVLTF.

This clone was detected only a few times. CDR3 in amino acids: CASSQIQNEAFF. In nucleotides, the CDR3 is TGCGCCAGCAGCCAAATACAGAATGAAGCTTTCTTT. The V and J genes are TRBV4-1 and TRBJ1-1; the D is unclear. Germline values: CDR1 MGHRA, CDR2 YSYEKL. The CDR3 is 12 residues long. V lost 2 bases and J 7 bases, leaving 8 bases between the germline ends.

This clone was seen a few times. The gene calls are TRBV2 and TRBJ2-5, with D perhaps being TRBD1 or TRBD2 (5 bases each). The V gene lost 2 bases and the J gene lost 2 bases, with 12 bases spanning the gap. Germline CDR1 SNHLY, CDR2 FYNNEI. This CDR3 has 15 residues. The CDR3 is CASSELGTPQETQYF. DNA of the CDR3: TGTGCCAGCAGTGAATTGGGGACCCCTCAAGAGACCCAGTACTTC.

Remarks on this clone: The identical CDR3 is also encoded by other nucleotide sequences in the sample. The V call is TRBV9, the J call TRBJ1-2; no clear D. The CDR3 contains 13 residues. Germline V gene data show CDR1 as SGDLS and CDR2 as YYNGEE. V lost 4 bases and J 4 bases, leaving 11 bases between the germline ends. The CDR3 bases are TGTGCCAGCAGCCCCCGGACGGGCTATGGCTACACCTTC. This sequence encodes CASSPRTGYGYTF.

The chain carries TRBV6-5 and TRBJ1-6; 7 bases are shared with TRBD1. The length of the CDR3 is 13 residues. CDR1 MNHEY and CDR2 SVGAGI come from the germline V gene. V lost 6 bases to trimming and J lost 9 bases; unmatched junction nucleotides: 5. CDR3 sequence (DNA): TGTGCCAGCAGCGGGACAGAGGCTTCACCCCTCCACTTT. It encodes CASSGTEASPLHF.

The genes are TRBV28 and TRBJ2-1, with D uncertain. The CDR3 contains 14 residues. CDR1 and CDR2 (germline): MDHEN, SYDVKM. The V end lost 9 bases, the J end lost 0 bases, and 12 bases lay between the germline ends. The DNA of the CDR3 is TGTGCCAGTGTGGGCCCACCCTCCTACAATGAGCAGTTCTTC. Its translation is CASVGPPSYNEQFF.

This clone has a single count. This sequence joins TRBV13 and TRBJ1-2, with D possibly being TRBD1 (5 bases). Germline CDR1 and CDR2: PRHDT and FYEKMQ (reference sequence). The germline V and J ends were trimmed by 4 bases and 3 bases, with 15 bases remaining between them. CDR3 size: 15 residues. The CDR3 nucleotides are TGTGCCAGCAGCTCCCTGACAGTTCGGGACTATGGCTACACCTTC. It encodes CASSSLTVRDYGYTF.

The chain employs TRBV11-3 and TRBJ2-7; D is undetermined. V lost 5 bases, J lost 2 bases, and 13 bases lay in between. This CDR3 has 14 amino acids. The germline CDR1 and CDR2 sequences are SGHNT and YENEEA. The CDR3 DNA reads as TGTGCCAGCAGCGCAGGCAGGCCCCCCTACGAGCAGTACTTC. Its translation is CASSAGRPPYEQYF.

The chain employs TRBV6-4 and TRBJ2-1; 15 nucleotides line up with TRBD2. Germline V gene data show CDR1 as MRHNA and CDR2 as SNTAGT. Trimming removed 2 bases from V and 9 bases from J; junction bases left unmatched: 2. This CDR3 has 15 amino acids. CDR3 DNA: TGTGCCAGCAGTGACGGGACTAGCGGGAGGACTGAGCAGTTCTTC. Amino acid sequence: CASSDGTSGRTEQFF.

In this sample, this clone turned up once. The chain combines TRBV6-1 with TRBJ1-5; D gene uncertain. The CDR3 runs 13 residues. From germline, CDR1 is MNHNS and CDR2 SASEGT. V shed 8 bases and J shed 3 bases, with 11 bases lying between them. The DNA for the CDR3 is TGTGCCAGCGCGCTAAGTATCAATCAGCCCCAGCATTTT. Translation gives CASALSINQPQHF.

The V and J genes are TRBV5-5 and TRBJ1-2; 9 nucleotides line up with TRBD1. Germline CDR1 SGHKS, CDR2 YYEKEE (reference sequence). The V and J ends lost 0 bases and 4 bases, in that order; junction bases with no gene match: 4. This CDR3 has 15 amino acids. The CDR3 spells CASSLETGGSYGYTF. For the CDR3, the DNA is TGTGCCAGCAGCTTGGAGACAGGGGGGAGCTATGGCTACACCTTC.

The rearrangement links TRBV28 to TRBJ1-5; 8 bases are a match to TRBD1. Germline CDR1 is MDHEN and CDR2 is SYDVKM. The CDR3 is 16 amino acids. V shed 6 bases and J 1 base; nucleotides not matched to a gene: 8. In DNA, the CDR3 is TGTGCCAGCAGCTACGACAGGGGAGGAAGCAATCAGCCCCAGCATTTT. Translating it yields CASSYDRGGSNQPQHF.

The genes are TRBV5-1 and TRBJ2-3; possible D gene TRBD2, 6 bases. V was trimmed by 0 bases and J by 1 base, leaving 12 bases between them. Looked up from germline, CDR1 is SGHRS and CDR2 is YFSETQ. The CDR3 length is 16 residues. The CDR3, as DNA: TGCGCCAGCAGCTTGGTTAGCGGCGGAGGCACAGATACGCAGTATTTT. Its translation is CASSLVSGGGTDTQYF.

The chain recombines TRBV29-1 with TRBJ2-2, with 8 bases lining up with TRBD2. The CDR3 runs 14 residues. Germline CDR1 is SQVTM and CDR2 is ANQGSEA. V trimming: 5 bases; J trimming: 0 bases; junction bases outside the gene matches: 2. The CDR3 region is CSVRLATNTGELFF. The CDR3 nucleotides read TGCAGCGTTCGACTAGCGACGAACACCGGGGAGCTGTTTTTT.

The chain employs TRBV18 and TRBJ2-7; maybe TRBD1 (7 bases). V was shortened by 2 bases and J by 7 bases, with 21 bases between the two germline ends. Germline CDR1 is KGHSH and CDR2 is LQKENI. The length of the CDR3 is 16 residues. The CDR3 sequence: CASSPSGGGKMGEQYF. In DNA form, the CDR3 reads TGTGCCAGCTCACCAAGCGGAGGGGGCAAGATGGGAGAGCAGTACTTC. The full variable domain, rest sourced from reference TRBV18 and TRBJ2-7, is NAGVMQNPRHLVRRRGQEARLRCSPMKGHSHVYWYRQLPEEGLKFMVYLQKENIIDESGMPKERFSAEFPKEGPSILRIQQVVRGDSAAYFCASSPSGGGKMGEQYFGPGTRLTVT.

A single count supports this clone. This rearrangement joins TRBV14 to TRBJ2-3; D gene uncertain. Germline V gene sequence: CDR1 SGHDN, CDR2 FVKESK. There are 17 residues in the CDR3. V was pared by 3 bases and J by 4 bases, with 20 bases between. CDR3 loop: CASSQRVGQAGSDTQYF. The CDR3, as DNA: TGTGCCAGCAGCCAGCGCGTCGGCCAGGCAGGTTCAGATACGCAGTATTTT.

This sequence joins TRBV15 and TRBJ2-5; 8 bases align to TRBD1. Germline V gene data show CDR1 as LNHNV and CDR2 as YYDKDF (reference sequence). The CDR3 is made up of 14 amino acids. With 0 bases clipped from V and 10 bases from J, the junction kept 7 bases outside the gene matches. The CDR3 sequence: CATSRDRLGQDQYF. The CDR3 DNA is TGTGCCACCAGCAGAGATCGATTGGGACAGGACCAGTACTTC.

The genes are TRBV9 and TRBJ1-2; no clear D. The germline V gene has CDR1 SGDLS and CDR2 YYNGEE. Between the trimmed V and J ends, which lost 4 bases and 7 bases, there was a span of 14 bases. This CDR3 spans 13 amino acids. The CDR3 spells CASSPREDPGYTF. CDR3 DNA: TGTGCCAGCAGCCCACGGGAGGACCCTGGCTACACCTTC.

The chain joins TRBV19 to TRBJ2-7, with 9 nucleotides matching TRBD2. Germline CDR1 is LNHDA and CDR2 is SQIVND (reference sequence). There are 15 residues in the CDR3. V lost 3 bases to trimming and J lost 4 bases; unmatched junction nucleotides: 7. The CDR3 coding sequence is TGTGCCAGTAGTATCGGCCTAGCGGGACCATACGAGCAGTACTTC. Translating gives CASSIGLAGPYEQYF. Based on the CDR3 plus reference TRBV19 and TRBJ2-7, the full variable domain is DGGITQSPKYLFRKEGQNVTLSCEQNLNHDAMYWYRQDPGQGLRLIYYSQIVNDFQKGDIAEGYSVSREKKESFPLTVTSAQKNPTAFYLCASSIGLAGPYEQYFGPGTRLTVT.

The chain carries TRBV28 and TRBJ2-7; perhaps D is TRBD1 or TRBD2 (5 bases each). Germline CDR1 is MDHEN and CDR2 is SYDVKM. The CDR3 has 16 amino acids. V was shortened by 2 bases and J by 2 bases, with 16 bases between the two germline ends. The CDR3 is CASSLPGQGFAYEQYF. The CDR3 region has the DNA TGTGCCAGCAGTTTACCGGGGCAGGGATTTGCCTACGAGCAGTACTTC.

The chain carries TRBV7-9 and TRBJ2-5; 7 positions agree with TRBD2. The CDR3 totals 13 residues. The ends lost 5 bases at V and 4 bases at J; junction bases unmatched: 4. CDR1 is SEHNR, CDR2 FQNEAQ, per germline (reference sequence). The CDR3 nucleotides are TGTGCCAGCAGCCCTTCGGGGGGAGAGACCCAGTACTTC. This gives the protein CASSPSGGETQYF.

The V and J genes are TRBV9 and TRBJ2-5; D gene uncertain. Germline values: CDR1 SGDLS, CDR2 YYNGEE. This CDR3 region has 14 residues. V lost 0 bases and J 1 base, leaving 7 bases between the germline ends. The CDR3 sequence: CASSVGRSQETQYF. The CDR3 DNA sequence: TGTGCCAGCAGCGTAGGAAGGTCCCAAGAGACCCAGTACTTC.

This chain links TRBV5-6 with TRBJ1-4, with unresolved D. The CDR3 loop spans 13 amino acids. Per germline, CDR1 SGHDT and CDR2 YYEEEE. V was shortened by 0 bases and J by 6 bases, with 6 bases between the two germline ends. The CDR3 is CASSLVLDEKLFF. The CDR3 DNA is TGTGCCAGCAGCTTGGTCCTGGATGAAAAACTGTTTTTT.

This clone was observed a few times. This chain uses TRBV9 with TRBJ1-6, with no clear D. The CDR3 has 15 amino acids. Per the germline V gene, CDR1 is SGDLS and CDR2 is YYNGEE. The V and J ends lost 0 bases and 0 bases respectively, with 4 bases between them. CDR3 region: CASSVGLSYNSPLHF. The CDR3 nucleotides are TGTGCCAGCAGCGTAGGTCTCTCCTATAATTCACCCCTCCACTTT.

The J gene is TRBJ2-3, the V gene TRBV5-1; possibly TRBD2 for D (5 bases). V was clipped by 4 bases and J by 1 base, with 10 bases between them. The germline gives CDR1 SGHRS, CDR2 YFSETQ. The CDR3 consists of 14 residues. The CDR3 DNA reads TGCGCCAGCAGCCCCCTGGGAGGCACAGATACGCAGTATTTT. Encoded protein: CASSPLGGTDTQYF.